A single sample gave rise to the 15 T cell receptor beta chains below, sequenced in a study of blood T cells in healthy people across ages. Primers used in a second PCR of about 7 to 11 cycles were a sample-barcoded 5' primer and a J-beta primer mix. TCRdb re-analysed the 5' RACE reads in MiXCR, keeping a single row per CDR3 protein. The repertoire holds roughly 1.5 million distinct CDR3 sequences, with roughly 43% as singletons. Sequences were obtained from blood. The receptor source for this set is a woman aged 18-29 years in good health.

Of note for this clonotype: This may be a read error: a much more frequent sequence differs by one nucleotide. The rearrangement links TRBV29-1 to TRBJ2-7; no definite D call. The CDR3 length is 13 residues. In germline, CDR1 is SQVTM, CDR2 ANQGSEA. V was trimmed by 5 bases and J by 1 base, leaving 12 bases between them. Here the CDR3 DNA reads TGCAGCGTTTTGCGACGACCTTCCTACGAGCAGTACTTC. It specifies CSVLRRPSYEQYF.

Comment on this clonotype: Germline and junction disagree at one end, which may indicate a read error. The CDR3 nucleotides are TGCGGCGTCGGGCGTTTGGGCAATGAGCAGTTCTTC. Its translation: CGVGRLGNEQFF. J is TRBJ2-1 and V is TRBV29-1; D gene uncertain. From germline, CDR1 is SQVTM and CDR2 ANQGSEA. CDR3 length: 12 residues.

Remarks on this clonotype: This could be a read error, since a much larger clone is one nucleotide away. This chain uses TRBV29-1 with TRBJ2-1, with TRBD2 matching over 10 bases. The J segment lost 8 bases and the V segment lost 1 base, leaving 11 bases of the junction unmatched. Germline V CDR1 and CDR2: SQVTM, ANQGSEA. The CDR3 has 16 residues. The DNA for the CDR3 is TGCAGCGTTGAAGGGAGCGGGAGGGCCGGGATCGATGAGCAGTTCTTC. Translated, it gives CSVEGSGRAGIDEQFF.

This clonotype has only a few counts. This chain connects TRBV4-1 to TRBJ2-1, with D tentatively TRBD2 (6 bases). V lost 10 bases, J lost 5 bases, and 15 bases lay in between. Germline CDR1 reads MGHRA; CDR2 reads YSYEKL. The CDR3 runs to 13 residues. The CDR3 DNA sequence: TGCGCCACCGGAGGGGCGAGGGACAATGAGCAGTTCTTC. Encoded protein: CATGGARDNEQFF.

The V call is TRBV15, the J call TRBJ1-2, with TRBD1 matching over 11 bases. CDR1 is LNHNV, CDR2 YYDKDF, per germline (reference sequence). CDR3 length: 17 residues. Losses at the gene ends were 0 bases for V and 6 bases for J; bases not matched to a gene: 9. Here the CDR3 reads CATSRDVIGQGADGYTF. The CDR3 coding sequence is TGTGCCACCAGCAGAGATGTCATTGGACAGGGGGCTGATGGCTACACCTTC.

With regard to this clonotype: A much larger clone sits a single nucleotide away, making a read error possible. J is TRBJ1-5 and V is TRBV28; D may be TRBD1 (6 bases). This CDR3 contains 14 residues. V dropped 5 bases and J dropped 9 bases, with 17 bases sitting between them. CDR1 is MDHEN and CDR2 is SYDVKM in the germline V gene. The chain's CDR3 is CASSLQGEGRPQHF. As DNA, the CDR3 is TGTGCCAGCAGTCTACAGGGAGAAGGGCGGCCCCAGCATTTT.

This clonotype occurred many times. The junction departs from the called germline gene at one end, perhaps through a read error. The chain uses TRBV4-3 and TRBJ1-5; 9 nucleotides match TRBD1. CDR3 size: 15 residues. The V gene's germline CDR1 is LGHNA and CDR2 YSLEER. The CDR3 DNA follows: TGTGCCAGCAGTCAGGACAGGGGAAGCAATCAGCCCCAGCATTTT. It codes for CASSQDRGSNQPQHF.

The chain links TRBV7-9 to TRBJ1-6; possible D gene TRBD1, 6 bases. CDR1 is SEHNR, CDR2 FQNEAQ, per germline (reference sequence). V was clipped by 6 bases and J by 7 bases, with 19 bases between them. The CDR3 runs to 16 residues. The CDR3 DNA reads TGTGCCAGCAGATCATTTCAGGGGTTAGAGAATTCACCCCTCCACTTT. Encoded protein: CASRSFQGLENSPLHF.

This chain joins TRBV4-3 and TRBJ2-5; 9 bases are shared with TRBD2. Germline V CDR1 and CDR2: LGHNA, YSLEER. V dropped 0 bases and J dropped 1; count of bases not matched to a gene: 3. The CDR3 covers 16 residues. Written as DNA, the CDR3 is TGCGCCAGCAGCCAAGATGCGACTAGCGGCCAAGAGACCCAGTACTTC. This encodes CASSQDATSGQETQYF.

The chain recombines TRBV10-3 with TRBJ2-5, with 8 bases aligning to TRBD1. The J call may be faulty, since TRBJ2-7 better matches the DNA end. The CDR3 consists of 15 residues. The V gene's germline CDR1 is ENHRY and CDR2 SYGVKD. In nucleotides, the CDR3 is TGTGCCATCAGGGCAACCGGGACAGGCGCCTACGAGCAGTACTTC. It encodes CAIRATGTGAYEQYF.

The chain combines TRBV27 with TRBJ1-1; 7 bases map to TRBD1. CDR3 length equals 13 residues. Germline CDR1 MNHEY, CDR2 SMNVEV (reference sequence). The junction had 6 bases not matched to a gene; V was cut back by 5 bases and J by 6 bases. CDR3 nucleotide sequence: TGTGCCAGCAGTCAGCAGGGGGTCCCTGAAGCTTTCTTT. Its protein is CASSQQGVPEAFF.

The chain recombines TRBV5-5 with TRBJ2-1; no reliable D call. V lost 5 bases to trimming and J lost 6 bases, with 18 bases between them. The CDR3 contains 15 residues. Germline CDR1 and CDR2: SGHKS and YYEKEE (reference sequence). The CDR3 spells CASRPLVDGGNEQFF. The CDR3 DNA reads TGTGCCAGCAGGCCTCTTGTGGATGGTGGCAATGAGCAGTTCTTC.

The table lists this clonotype with a few counts. The chain combines TRBV29-1 with TRBJ1-2; TRBD1 might be the D (5 bases). Trimming pared 7 bases from V and 4 bases from J, leaving 22 bases between. The CDR3 consists of 15 residues. The germline V gene has CDR1 SQVTM and CDR2 ANQGSEA. The CDR3 loop is CSATGVGPSGYGYTF. The CDR3 bases are TGCAGCGCTACAGGAGTCGGACCCTCCGGCTATGGCTACACCTTC.

This clonotype showed up just a few times. V gene TRBV7-6 combines with J gene TRBJ1-2, with 8 bases that match TRBD1. Germline assignment: CDR1 SGHVS and CDR2 FNYEAQ. CDR3 length equals 15 residues. J gave up 4 bases and V 6 bases, and 10 bases lay outside the gene matches. The CDR3 DNA sequence: TGTGCCAGCAGGTTGGAGGACAGGGCTGGCTATGGCTACACCTTC. It yields the protein CASRLEDRAGYGYTF.

This clonotype was detected only a few times. The V and J genes are TRBV5-1 and TRBJ2-1, with D perhaps matching TRBD2 (5 bases). The CDR3 runs to 18 residues. Per germline, CDR1 SGHRS and CDR2 YFSETQ. V dropped 0 bases and J dropped 0 bases, with 16 bases sitting between them. The CDR3 sequence is CASSLGDGRVSSYNEQFF. CDR3 nucleotide sequence: TGCGCCAGCAGCTTGGGAGATGGGCGGGTAAGCTCCTACAATGAGCAGTTCTTC.